This T cell receptor beta chain was captured by sequencing in a study of T cell repertoires in cytomegalovirus infection. TCRdb reanalysed the reads using MiXCR and keeps one entry per CDR3 protein. The table lists approximately 110,000 distinct CDR3 sequences, more than 30% of them singletons, with roughly 53% in the top ten. Worth noting for this clonotype: The antigen remains unidentified.

The CDR3 extends over 13 amino acids. V was trimmed by 8 bases and J by 3 bases, leaving 14 bases between them. Per the germline V gene, CDR1 is MNHGY and CDR2 is SAAAGT. This receptor was taken from a human donor in good health (CMV status not recorded). Some clones in this sample may be carry-over from other donors' samples. This material consisted of CD8+ T cells from cultured PBMCs, taken from culture after CMV antigen stimulation. This chain joins TRBV6-8 and TRBJ2-7, with D maybe TRBD1 (6 bases). CDR3 DNA: TGTGCCAGCGCACAGGGTTTTGACTACGAGCAGTACTTC. Its translation: CASAQGFDYEQYF.